This TCR beta chain was profiled in a study of blood T cells in healthy people across ages. Study conclusions and caveats: A strong correlation was seen between TCR beta diversity and naive T cell percentage. As age increased, TCR beta diversity per million T cells fell in a roughly linear fashion.

V was cut by 4 bases and J by 5 bases, with 18 bases left in between. From germline, CDR1 is LGHDT and CDR2 YNNKEL (reference sequence). CDR3 length: 15 residues. It was with a sample-barcoded 5' primer and a J-beta primer mix that a second PCR of roughly 7 to 12 cycles was run. MiXCR, applied by TCRdb to the 5' RACE reads, yields one record per CDR3 protein. Among about 1.1 million distinct CDR3 sequences listed, less than 45% were seen once. Details on this clonotype: Its cognate antigen is unknown.

This TCR came from a man younger than 35 in good health. The source material was blood. The rearrangement uses TRBV3-1 and TRBJ2-7; D perhaps matches TRBD2 (6 bases). The CDR3 nucleotides read TGTGCCAGCAGCCCATCCCCCCACGGGAGTAACGAGCAGTACTTC. As protein: CASSPSPHGSNEQYF.